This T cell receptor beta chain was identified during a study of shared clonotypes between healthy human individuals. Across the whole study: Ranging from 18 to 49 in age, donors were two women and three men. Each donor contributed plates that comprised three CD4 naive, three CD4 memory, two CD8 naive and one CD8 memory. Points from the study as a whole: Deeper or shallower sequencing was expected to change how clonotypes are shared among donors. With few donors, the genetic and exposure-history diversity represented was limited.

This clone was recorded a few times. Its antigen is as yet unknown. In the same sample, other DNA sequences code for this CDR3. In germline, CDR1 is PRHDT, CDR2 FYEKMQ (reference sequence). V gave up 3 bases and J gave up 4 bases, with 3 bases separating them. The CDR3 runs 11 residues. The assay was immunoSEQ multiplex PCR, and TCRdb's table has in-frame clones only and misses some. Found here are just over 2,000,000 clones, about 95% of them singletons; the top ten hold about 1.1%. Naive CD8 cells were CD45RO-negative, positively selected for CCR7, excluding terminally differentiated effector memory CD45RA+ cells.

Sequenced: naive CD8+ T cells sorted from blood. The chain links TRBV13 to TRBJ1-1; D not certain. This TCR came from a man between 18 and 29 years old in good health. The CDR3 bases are TGTGCCAGCAGCTTCGGCACTGAAGCTTTCTTT. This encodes CASSFGTEAFF.